The rows below give T cell receptor beta chains drawn from one sample of a study of shared clonotypes between healthy human individuals. Profiled with immunoSEQ multiplex PCR; TCRdb holds only in-frame clones, not every one. Of millions of clones in the sample, approximately 94% were seen once. The sequenced sample consisted of naive CD8+ T cells from PBMCs. These receptors came from a man younger than 30 in good health. Some clones in this sample may be carry-over from other donors' samples. Each CDR3 is given with its conserved first and last residue. Some rows have no size entry. The others give once, few or many, or a class for an expanded clone.

16 TRBJ2-7 - TRBV27 CASSPLGGKANYEQYF
15 TRBJ2-7 - TRBV19 CASSGRTGTNYEQYF
15 TRBJ2-2 - TRBV9 CASSQSGTNTGELFF
15 TRBJ2-7 - TRBV13 CASSWYRAQSYEQYF
14 TRBJ1-2 - TRBV28 CASSPREGAYGYTF
14 TRBJ2-1 - TRBV14 CASSRDRGWYEQFF
15 TRBJ1-1 few TRBV30 CAWSVIRALNTEAFF
13 TRBJ2-7 - TRBV13 CASNQGASYEQYF
17 TRBJ2-2 - TRBV6-1 CASSEVRELANTGELFF
16 TRBJ1-3 - TRBV7-9 CASSFESGRSGNTIYF
12 - - TRBV4-1 CASSQDPYEQYF
14 TRBJ1-1 few TRBV19 CASMEGQGDTEAFF
14 TRBJ1-2 - TRBV28 CASGGTGGGYGYTF
18 TRBJ2-1 - TRBV4-1 CASSQDRGLAFGGNEQFF
18 TRBJ2-3 - TRBV9 CASSSRPGLAGDTDTQYF
15 TRBJ2-2 - TRBV9 CASSGMQGEAGELFF
14 TRBJ2-2 - TRBV29-1 CSANPAGATGELFF
18 TRBJ1-3 - TRBV6-1 CASSEPGLLKPSGNTIYF
14 TRBJ1-4 once TRBV27 CASSLSPGFEKLFF
19 TRBJ2-1 - TRBV4-2 CASSLRTSGGEAGYNEQFF
13 TRBJ2-2 - TRBV28 CASSREFTGELFF
14 TRBJ2-7 - TRBV4-3 CASSHRTGTYEQYF
13 TRBJ1-5 once TRBV19 CASSRTANQPQHF
15 TRBJ2-1 once TRBV7-9 CASGQRGEVKNEQFF
15 TRBJ2-3 - TRBV28 CASSLEISSTDTQYF
15 TRBJ2-1 - TRBV30 CAWSEDSGNYNEQFF
14 TRBJ2-7 - TRBV19 CASGAVWGAYEQYF
13 TRBJ2-7 - TRBV19 CASSRAGAYEQYF
16 TRBJ2-3 - TRBV11-2 CASRAYAWSSTDTQYF
14 TRBJ1-1 - TRBV27 CASSPRTVNTEAFF
16 TRBJ2-7 - TRBV2 CASSTSGTPGSYEQYF
15 TRBJ2-2 - TRBV7-8 CASSSPTTVTGELFF
16 TRBJ2-7 - TRBV18 CASSPAPLAGLDEQYF
15 TRBJ1-1 - TRBV14 CASSPLTGGVTEAFF
16 TRBJ2-2 - TRBV7-9 CASSPGLGGAYGELFF
16 TRBJ1-5 - TRBV15 CATSREAPGSNQPQHF
15 TRBJ2-1 - TRBV6-6 CASRLAGGPYNEQFF
16 TRBJ2-1 - TRBV9 CASSSGGRIGSDEQFF
16 TRBJ2-7 - TRBV27 CASSVPGLAGIHEQYF
14 TRBJ2-7 - TRBV15 CATSSRVNSYEQYF